This T cell receptor (beta chain) was identified in a study of brain T cells in children with intractable seizures. Profiled with immunoSEQ multiplex PCR; TCRdb holds only in-frame clones, not every one. The sample yields approximately 23,000 clones, around 94% seen once. CDR1 MDHEN and CDR2 SYDVKM come from the germline V gene. The CDR3 loop spans 17 amino acids. V lost 5 bases, J lost 0 bases, and 10 bases stayed unmatched. Study-wide points: Absence of clones before surgery may stem from lower sequencing depth. Viral specificity was inferred only from CDR3 similarity; HCMV serostatus was unknown.

The sequenced cases were selected for having the highest brain T cell transcript signatures. Patients received at least one anti-epileptic drug before surgery. Of note for this clone: Its antigen remains unknown.

The sequence came from a boy younger than 18 with focal cortical dysplasia and intractable seizures. Sequences were derived from peripheral blood, sampled at surgery. The chain couples TRBV28 to TRBJ1-3, with 7 positions matching TRBD1. DNA of the CDR3: TGTGCCAGCAGTCGCTTGACAGGGTCCTACTCTGGAAACACCATATATTTT. Its protein is CASSRLTGSYSGNTIYF.